This TCR beta chain originates from a study of T cell repertoires in cytomegalovirus infection. Background on the study: Researchers turned to recently identified HLA-C-restricted CMV epitopes as well as well-studied HLA-B-restricted ones. CMV infection together with matching HLA type was indicated by public TCR beta signatures. Study conclusions and caveats: HLA-C-restricted TCR beta clonotypes specific for CMV led the ex vivo response. Identification of carriers of CMV plus the relevant HLA was achieved through cumulative public TCR beta family frequency.

MiXCR, run by TCRdb on the reads, gives a single entry per CDR3 protein. The sample has 750,000 to 900,000 distinct CDR3 sequences, 25% to 35% seen once. This clonotype was observed a single time. Its specificity is not known. The clonotype comes from a human donor in good health (CMV status not recorded). Some clones in this sample may be carry-over from other donors' samples. The sequences come from cultured CD8+ T cells from PBMCs, collected from culture after CMV antigen stimulation.

This chain's CDR3 is CASSYWTSGGADTQYF. In DNA, the CDR3 is TGTGCCAGCAGCTACTGGACTAGCGGGGGGGCAGATACGCAGTATTTT. V usage is TRBV5-5 and J usage is TRBJ2-3, with TRBD2 matching 15 bases. The CDR3 covers 16 residues. From germline, CDR1 is SGHKS and CDR2 YYEKEE (reference sequence). The V gene end was trimmed by 3 bases and the J gene end by 4 bases; junction bases not matched to a gene: 3.